The 18 T cell receptor beta chains presented below share a single source sample, sequenced in a study of T-cell reconstitution after alpha-beta-depleted transplantation in children. A library of TCRbeta sequences, prepared with unique molecular identifiers, was generated. Via MiXCR, TCRdb re-called the PCR reads, giving one row per CDR3 protein. The data contain hundreds of thousands of distinct CDR3 sequences, under 25% of them singletons. Sequenced material: PBMCs, mostly from graft donor cells, taken 360 days after TCRalphabeta/CD19-depleted stem cell transplant. These TCRs come from a boy in the first two years of life who had a stem cell transplant for acute myeloid leukemia, so the T cells may come from the graft donor.

The rearrangement uses TRBV30 and TRBJ2-3, with D tentatively TRBD2 (6 bases). Looked up from germline, CDR1 is GTSNPN and CDR2 is SVGIG (reference sequence). CDR3 length: 14 residues. The V and J ends lost 0 bases and 3 bases respectively, with 10 bases between them. The CDR3, as DNA: TGTGCCTGGAGTGTTGGGGGGAGTACAGATACGCAGTATTTT. Its translation: CAWSVGGSTDTQYF.

Details on this clonotype: The junction differs from germline at one of its ends, possibly a read error. This rearrangement joins TRBV5-1 to TRBJ1-3; 7 bases line up with TRBD1. CDR1 is SGHRS and CDR2 is YFSETQ in the germline V gene. CDR3 length: 12 amino acids. The CDR3 DNA reads as TGCGCCAGCAGCGAATACGGTCCGGGACAGACTTTT. Its translation is CASSEYGPGQTF.

This chain joins TRBV4-1 and TRBJ1-5, with 9 bases that match TRBD1. CDR3 size: 17 residues. V was clipped by 1 base and J by 6 bases; unmatched bases: 10. The germline V gene encodes CDR1 MGHRA and CDR2 YSYEKL. CDR3 bases: TGCGCCAGCAGCCAAGTACCAGGGACAGGGTTGGGTCAGCCCCAGCATTTT. Translating gives CASSQVPGTGLGQPQHF.

The table lists this clonotype with a few counts. This may be a read error, as it is one base from a much larger clone. The J gene is TRBJ2-6, the V gene TRBV12-3 or TRBV12-4; D not resolved. The CDR3 is made up of 15 amino acids. The V and J ends lost 3 bases and 2 bases respectively, with 8 bases between them. The CDR3 sequence: CASSLWEAGANVLTF. In DNA form, the CDR3 reads TGTGCCAGCAGTTTGTGGGAAGCTGGGGCCAACGTCCTGACTTTC.

This clonotype has at least ten counts. V is TRBV20-1 and J is TRBJ2-3; D perhaps matches TRBD2 (6 bases). Germline CDR1 is DFQATT and CDR2 is SNEGSKA (reference sequence). The V gene lost 6 bases and the J gene lost 2 bases, with 18 bases spanning the gap. The CDR3 has 15 residues. The CDR3 reads CSAAWDFPYTDTQYF. The DNA for the CDR3 is TGCAGTGCGGCCTGGGACTTTCCTTACACAGATACGCAGTATTTT.

This clonotype was detected many times. The chain combines TRBV12-3 or TRBV12-4 with TRBJ2-1; a weak D match, TRBD2 (6 bases). Trimming stripped 3 bases from V and 9 bases from J, with 12 bases between. The CDR3 contains 13 residues. The DNA of the CDR3 is TGTGCCAGCAGTTTCCTCGGAGGGAGTGAGCAGTTCTTC. Its translation is CASSFLGGSEQFF.

This clonotype showed up just a few times. The chain employs TRBV29-1 and TRBJ2-3; D is perhaps TRBD2 (5 bases). The CDR3 is 14 residues long. The germline V and J ends were trimmed by 7 bases and 0 bases, with 14 bases remaining between them. The germline gives CDR1 SQVTM, CDR2 ANQGSEA. The CDR3 is CSGSGGISTDTQYF. The CDR3 DNA reads as TGCAGCGGGTCCGGAGGAATTAGCACAGATACGCAGTATTTT.

This clonotype came up many times. The chain recombines TRBV24-1 with TRBJ1-2; D is possibly TRBD1 (5 bases). V shed 3 bases and J shed 6 bases, with 10 bases lying between them. Germline V gene lookup returns CDR1 KGHDR and CDR2 SFDVKD. The CDR3 is 13 residues long. The CDR3 here is CATSDRDVDGYTF. The CDR3 DNA reads as TGTGCCACCAGTGATCGGGACGTCGATGGCTACACCTTC.

The chain carries TRBV5-1 and TRBJ1-1; 7 positions match TRBD1. Trimming at V came to 1 base and at J to 7 bases, leaving 4 bases not matched to a gene. From germline, CDR1 is SGHRS and CDR2 YFSETQ. The CDR3 is made up of 13 amino acids. Here the CDR3 reads CASSLSWTGEAFF. CDR3 coding DNA: TGCGCCAGCAGCTTGAGTTGGACAGGTGAAGCTTTCTTT.

The rearrangement joins TRBV21-1 to TRBJ2-7; TRBD1 is the table's D call and was not checked against the DNA. TRBV21-1 is an annotated pseudogene. The CDR3 contains 17 residues. CDR3 nucleotides: TGTGCCAGCAGTCACTCAAACGGGACAGGGGACCTCTACGAGCAGTACGTC. Protein sequence: CASSHSNGTGDLYEQYV.

The chain joins TRBV3-1 to TRBJ2-5; a weak D match, TRBD2 (5 bases). Germline CDR1 and CDR2: LGHDT and YNNKEL (reference sequence). The ends were cut back, 0 bases at V and 1 base at J, with 9 bases in the middle. This CDR3 region has 15 residues. The CDR3 DNA reads as TGTGCCAGCAGCCAAGATATGAGCGGCCAAGAGACCCAGTACTTC. Translation: CASSQDMSGQETQYF.

This clonotype was seen repeatedly, ten times or more. The rearrangement joins TRBV29-1 to TRBJ2-5; D not certain. The CDR3 sequence is 11 residues long. Per germline, CDR1 SQVTM and CDR2 ANQGSEA. Trimming stripped 3 bases from V and 1 base from J, with 3 bases between. Written as DNA, the CDR3 is TGCAGCGTTGACCCCCAAGAGACCCAGTACTTC. Translated: CSVDPQETQYF.

This clonotype was counted at least ten times. The chain couples TRBV20-1 to TRBJ2-7; 7 bases line up with TRBD1. Germline V gene data show CDR1 as DFQATT and CDR2 as SNEGSKA (reference sequence). There are 14 residues in the CDR3. V lost 2 bases and J lost 1; bases outside the gene matches: 5. The CDR3 DNA reads as TGCAGTGCTAGACTTCCGGGACAGTCCTACGAGCAGTACTTC. Translation: CSARLPGQSYEQYF.

V and J are TRBV9 and TRBJ2-1, with D hard to call. The V end was cut by 4 bases, the J end by 9 bases, with 14 bases between. CDR3 length: 13 residues. Germline CDR1 reads SGDLS; CDR2 reads YYNGEE. Here the CDR3 reads CASSYTNSAEQFF. The CDR3, as DNA: TGTGCCAGCAGCTATACAAATTCTGCTGAGCAGTTCTTC.

The V call is TRBV7-2, the J call TRBJ2-7; TRBD2 aligns across 9 bases. This CDR3 is 16 amino acids long. The germline gives CDR1 SGHTA, CDR2 FQGNSA. Trimming cost V 6 bases and J 4 bases; bases outside gene matches: 13. CDR3 in DNA: TGTGCCAGCAGAGGGGCAAAAGCGGGGGGAGTTTACGAGCAGTACTTC. It codes for CASRGAKAGGVYEQYF.

This clonotype was seen more than once but under ten times. The V call is TRBV6-1, the J call TRBJ1-5; 7 bases agree with TRBD1. The CDR3 length is 13 residues. In germline, CDR1 is MNHNS, CDR2 SASEGT. Germline trimming cut 4 bases from V and 11 bases from J; bases unmatched to any gene: 8. The CDR3, as DNA: TGTGCCAGCAGTGTCGAGGGGGCACGGGCCCAGCATTTT. Its protein product is CASSVEGARAQHF.

The sample holds many counts of this clonotype. The rearrangement joins TRBV28 to TRBJ2-7; D uncertain. CDR1 and CDR2 from the germline V gene are MDHEN and SYDVKM. The CDR3 totals 13 residues. With 4 bases removed from V and 0 bases from J, the gap between germline ends came to 7 bases. The CDR3 reads CASSSLGSYEQYV. The CDR3 nucleotides read TGTGCCAGCAGTTCTTTAGGCTCCTACGAGCAGTACGTC.

J is TRBJ2-7 and V is TRBV29-1; TRBD1 might be the D (6 bases). The CDR3 has 13 amino acids. With 1 base removed from V and 0 bases from J, the gap between germline ends came to 7 bases. CDR1 and CDR2 (germline): SQVTM, ANQGSEA. The CDR3 DNA follows: TGCAGCGTTGAAGGGGACACCTCCTACGAGCAGTACTTC. Its protein product is CSVEGDTSYEQYF.